The subject of this entry is one T cell receptor beta chain. The record originates from a study of blood T cell repertoires in COVID-19. For the study at large: Researchers got acute and convalescent COVID-19 samples from the United States, Italy and Spain. T cells, B-cell-depleted T cells, or PBMCs provided the cDNA or gDNA that served as material.

The V gene lost 4 bases and the J gene lost 6 bases, with 17 bases spanning the gap. CDR1 and CDR2 from the germline V gene are SGHNT and YYREEE (reference sequence). CDR3 length: 14 residues. Per the original data handling: Reference gene primer amplification in the assay estimated nucleated cell counts. TCRdb's table, derived via immunoSEQ multiplex PCR, lists solely in-frame clones and lacks some. The V and J calls and clone size are taken from that table; D and trimming were inferred from the DNA. The sample has roughly 250,000 clones, over 75% seen once. Cohort allocation depended upon clinical history that participants reported.

This chain connects TRBV5-4 to TRBJ2-7, with D maybe TRBD1 (6 bases). The receptor comes from a woman aged 40 to 50 who had been exposed to COVID-19. The sample was PBMCs or T cells enriched from blood (not recorded which). CDR3 nucleotide sequence: TGTGCCAGCAGCCCGACACCAGGGGTCCCCGAGCAGTACTTC. Translating it yields CASSPTPGVPEQYF.